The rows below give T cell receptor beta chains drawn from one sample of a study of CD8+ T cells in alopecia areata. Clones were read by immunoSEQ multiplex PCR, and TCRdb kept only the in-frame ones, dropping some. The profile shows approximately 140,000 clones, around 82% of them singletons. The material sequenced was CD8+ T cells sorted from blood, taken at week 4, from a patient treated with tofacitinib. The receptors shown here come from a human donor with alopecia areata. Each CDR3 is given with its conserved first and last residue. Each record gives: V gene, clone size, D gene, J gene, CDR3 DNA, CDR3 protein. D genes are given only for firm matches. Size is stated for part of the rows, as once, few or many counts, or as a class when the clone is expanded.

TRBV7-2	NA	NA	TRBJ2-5	TGTGCCAGCAGCTTAGGGGGGGAAGAGACCCAGTACTTC	CASSLGGEETQYF
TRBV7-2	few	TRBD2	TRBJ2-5	TGTGCCAGCAGCTACCCTAGCGGGGGTGGCCAAGAGACCCAGTACTTC	CASSYPSGGGQETQYF
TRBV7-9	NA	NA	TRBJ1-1	TGTGCCAGCAGCCCGGCCCAGGAGGCTTTCTTT	CASSPAQEAFF
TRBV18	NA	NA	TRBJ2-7	TGTGCCAGCTTTGGGGACTCCTACGAGCAGTACTTC	CASFGDSYEQYF
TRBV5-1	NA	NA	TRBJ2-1	TGCGCCAGCAGCTTGGCCGGGAGCTCCTACAATGAGCAGTTCTTC	CASSLAGSSYNEQFF
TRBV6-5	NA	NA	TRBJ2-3	TGTGCCAGCAGTCCAGGGGGGTCGGGAGATACGCAGTATTTT	CASSPGGSGDTQYF
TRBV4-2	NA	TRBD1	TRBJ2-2	TGTGCCAGCAGCCCGGGACAGGGAGATACCGGGGAGCTGTTTTTT	CASSPGQGDTGELFF
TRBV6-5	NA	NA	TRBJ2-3	TGTGCCAGCAGTAGACAGAACACAGATACGCAGTATTTT	CASSRQNTDTQYF
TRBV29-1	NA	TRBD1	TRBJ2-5	TGCAGCGTTGAAAGTACAGGGGACGTCCAAGAGACCCAGTACTTC	CSVESTGDVQETQYF
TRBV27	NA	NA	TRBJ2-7	TGTGCCAGCAGTACAGGGCGGGGGCGATTTCCCTACGAGCAGTACTTC	CASSTGRGRFPYEQYF
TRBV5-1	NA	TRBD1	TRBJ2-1	TGCGCCAGCAGCCTTCCCGGACAGGGGGAGGTTGGTGAGCAGTTCTTC	CASSLPGQGEVGEQFF
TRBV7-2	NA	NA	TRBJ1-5	TGTGCCAGCAGCTCGGAGGGGGTAAATCAGCCCCAGCATTTT	CASSSEGVNQPQHF
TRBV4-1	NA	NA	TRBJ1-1	TGCGCCAGCAGCCAAGGGCCTACCCGGAACACTGAAGCTTTCTTT	CASSQGPTRNTEAFF
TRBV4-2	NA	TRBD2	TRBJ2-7	TGTGCCAGCAGCCATCCGCGGGGGGTTCGCGAGCAGTACTTC	CASSHPRGVREQYF
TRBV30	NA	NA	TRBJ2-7	TGTGCCTGGAGTACTGGCGCCTACGAGCAGTACTTC	CAWSTGAYEQYF
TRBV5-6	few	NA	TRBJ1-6	TGTGCCAGCAGCTTGGGCCAGTCCTATAATTCACCCCTCCACTTT	CASSLGQSYNSPLHF
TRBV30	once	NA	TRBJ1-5	TGTGCCTGGAGTGTGGCAGGGGATCAGCCCCAGCATTTT	CAWSVAGDQPQHF
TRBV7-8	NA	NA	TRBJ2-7	TGTGCCAGCAGCTTATACGTCAGGGTCGGCTCCCTCTCCTACGAGCAGTACTTC	CASSLYVRVGSLSYEQYF
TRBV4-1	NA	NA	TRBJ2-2	TGCGCCAGCAGCCACAGGGGAACCGGGGAGCTGTTTTTT	CASSHRGTGELFF
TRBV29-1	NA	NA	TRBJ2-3	TGCAGCGTTGAACACCCCCGCCAGAGGGGCACAGATACGCAGTATTTT	CSVEHPRQRGTDTQYF
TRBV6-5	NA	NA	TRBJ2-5	TGTGCCAGCAGACTCGGACAGTTCCAAGAGACCCAGTACTTC	CASRLGQFQETQYF
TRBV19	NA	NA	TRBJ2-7	TGTGCCAGTAGTATGGTCGTCGACGGTTACGAGCAGTACTTC	CASSMVVDGYEQYF
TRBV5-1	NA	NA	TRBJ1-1	TGCGCCAGCAGCTCCGAAAACTTGCCCGCTGGCGAAGCTTTCTTT	CASSSENLPAGEAFF
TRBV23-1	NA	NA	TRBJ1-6	TGCGCCAGCAGTCAATCAAACGGGGGGGATAATTCACCCCTCCACTTT	CASSQSNGGDNSPLHF
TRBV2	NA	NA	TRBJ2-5	TGTGCCAGCAGTGAGGGTCTACAAGAGACCCAGTACTTC	CASSEGLQETQYF
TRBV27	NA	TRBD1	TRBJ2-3	TGTGCCAGCAGTTTAAGAGGGGACAGGGAAAGGGATACGCAGTATTTT	CASSLRGDRERDTQYF
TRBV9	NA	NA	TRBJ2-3	TGTGCCAGCAGCATTCACGGGACCATGAGCACAGATACGCAGTATTTT	CASSIHGTMSTDTQYF